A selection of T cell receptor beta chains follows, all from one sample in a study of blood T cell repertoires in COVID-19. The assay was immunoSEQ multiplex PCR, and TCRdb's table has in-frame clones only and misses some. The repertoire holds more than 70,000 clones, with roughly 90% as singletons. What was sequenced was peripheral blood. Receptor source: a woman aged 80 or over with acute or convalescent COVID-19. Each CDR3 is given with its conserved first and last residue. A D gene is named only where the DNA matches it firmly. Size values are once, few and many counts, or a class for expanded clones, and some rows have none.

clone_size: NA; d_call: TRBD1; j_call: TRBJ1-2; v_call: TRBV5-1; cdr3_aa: CASSLDRGSGYTF; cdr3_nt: TGCGCCAGCAGCCTAGACAGGGGATCAGGCTACACCTTC
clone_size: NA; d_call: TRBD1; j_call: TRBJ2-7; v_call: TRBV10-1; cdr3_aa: CASRYRDRGYEQYF; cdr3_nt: TGCGCCAGCAGATACCGGGACAGGGGCTACGAGCAGTACTTC
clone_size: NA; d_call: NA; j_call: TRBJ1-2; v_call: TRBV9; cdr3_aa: CASSPWPFYGYTF; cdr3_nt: TGTGCCAGCAGCCCCTGGCCATTCTATGGCTACACCTTC
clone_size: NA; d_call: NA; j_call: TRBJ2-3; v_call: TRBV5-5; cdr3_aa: CASSVNLGLRTDTQYF; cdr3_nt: TGTGCCAGCAGCGTAAATCTGGGACTTCGCACAGATACGCAGTATTTT
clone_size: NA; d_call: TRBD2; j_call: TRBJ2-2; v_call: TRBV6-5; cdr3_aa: CASNRGGGELFF; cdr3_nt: TGTGCCAGCAACCGGGGGGGCGGGGAGCTGTTTTTT
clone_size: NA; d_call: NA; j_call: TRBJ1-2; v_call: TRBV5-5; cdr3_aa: CASSWEGPANYGYTF; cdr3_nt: TGTGCCAGCAGCTGGGAGGGGCCAGCTAACTATGGCTACACCTTC
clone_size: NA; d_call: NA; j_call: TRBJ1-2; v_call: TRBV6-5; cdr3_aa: CASRATGSGYGYTF; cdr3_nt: TGTGCCAGCAGGGCAACAGGGTCGGGCTATGGCTACACCTTC
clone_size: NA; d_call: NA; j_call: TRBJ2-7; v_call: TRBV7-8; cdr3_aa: CASSLGWSSYEQYF; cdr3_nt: TGTGCCAGCAGCTTAGGCTGGAGCTCCTACGAGCAGTACTTC
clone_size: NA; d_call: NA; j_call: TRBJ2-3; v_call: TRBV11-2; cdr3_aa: CASSSSIFGPDTQYF; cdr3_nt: TGTGCCAGCAGCTCCTCGATCTTTGGCCCAGATACGCAGTATTTT
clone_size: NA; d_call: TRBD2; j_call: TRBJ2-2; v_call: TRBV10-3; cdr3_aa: CAGGTSGGQSNTGELFF; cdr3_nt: TGTGCCGGAGGGACTAGCGGGGGGCAATCGAACACCGGGGAGCTGTTTTTT
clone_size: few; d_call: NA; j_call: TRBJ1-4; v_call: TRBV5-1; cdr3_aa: CASSLGRGNEKLFF; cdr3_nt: TGCGCCAGCAGCTTGGGCAGGGGTAATGAAAAACTGTTTTTT
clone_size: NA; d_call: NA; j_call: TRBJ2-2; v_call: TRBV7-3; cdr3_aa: CASSLRGWGSRPNTGELFF; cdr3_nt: TGTGCCAGCAGCTTAAGGGGCTGGGGAAGCCGACCGAACACCGGGGAGCTGTTTTTT
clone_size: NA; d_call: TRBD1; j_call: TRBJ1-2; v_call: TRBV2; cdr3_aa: CASRPGTVTNYGYTF; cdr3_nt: TGTGCCAGCAGACCCGGGACAGTCACTAACTATGGCTACACCTTC
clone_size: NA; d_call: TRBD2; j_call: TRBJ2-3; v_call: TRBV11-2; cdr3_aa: CASSLTSGSTDTQYF; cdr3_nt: TGTGCCAGCAGCTTAACTAGCGGAAGCACAGATACGCAGTATTTT
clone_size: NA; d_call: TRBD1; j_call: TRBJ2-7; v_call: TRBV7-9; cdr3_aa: CASSSRGRSYEQYF; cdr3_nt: TGTGCCAGCAGCTCCAGGGGGCGTAGTTACGAGCAGTACTTC
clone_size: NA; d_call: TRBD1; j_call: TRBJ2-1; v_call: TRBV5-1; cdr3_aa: CASSLRQGPYNEQFF; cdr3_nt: TGCGCCAGCAGCTTGAGACAGGGCCCCTACAATGAGCAGTTCTTC
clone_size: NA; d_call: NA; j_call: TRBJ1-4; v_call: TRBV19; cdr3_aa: CASEVEGEKLFF; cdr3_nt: TGTGCCAGTGAGGTCGAAGGTGAAAAACTGTTTTTT
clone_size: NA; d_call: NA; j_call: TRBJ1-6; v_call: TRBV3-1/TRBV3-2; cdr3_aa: CASSVTRDIVSPLHF; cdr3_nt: TGTGCCAGCAGCGTAACCCGGGACATCGTTTCACCCCTCCACTTT
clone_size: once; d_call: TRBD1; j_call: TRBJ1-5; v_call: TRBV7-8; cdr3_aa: CASSLEGRGPGQPQHF; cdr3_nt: TGTGCCAGCAGCTTAGAGGGCAGGGGGCCAGGGCAGCCCCAGCATTTT
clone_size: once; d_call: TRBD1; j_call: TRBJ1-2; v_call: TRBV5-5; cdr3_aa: CASSRDSYGYTF; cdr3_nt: TGTGCCAGCAGCCGGGACAGCTATGGCTACACCTTC
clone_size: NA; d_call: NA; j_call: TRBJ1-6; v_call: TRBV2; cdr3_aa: CASKNRSYNSPLHF; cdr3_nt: TGTGCCAGCAAGAACAGGTCCTATAATTCACCCCTCCACTTT
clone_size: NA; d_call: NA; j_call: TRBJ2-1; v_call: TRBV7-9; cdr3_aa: CASSRLMSEQFF; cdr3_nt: TGTGCCAGCAGTCGCCTAATGAGTGAGCAGTTCTTC
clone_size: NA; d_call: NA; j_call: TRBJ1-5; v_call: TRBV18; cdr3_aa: CASSRVKRDSNQPQHF; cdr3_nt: TGTGCCAGCTCACGAGTCAAGAGGGATAGCAATCAGCCCCAGCATTTT
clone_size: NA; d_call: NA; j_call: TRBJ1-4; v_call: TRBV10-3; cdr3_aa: CATQGRSGGDEKLFF; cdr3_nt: TGTGCCACCCAAGGTCGTTCGGGGGGCGATGAAAAACTGTTTTTT
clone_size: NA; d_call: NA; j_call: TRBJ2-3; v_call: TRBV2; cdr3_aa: CASTVLGSTDTQYF; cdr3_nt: TGTGCCAGCACCGTCCTAGGTTCCACAGATACGCAGTATTTT
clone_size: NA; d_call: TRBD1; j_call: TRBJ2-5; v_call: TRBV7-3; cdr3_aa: CASSSVPGQTETQYF; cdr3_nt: TGTGCCAGCAGCTCAGTCCCGGGACAGACAGAGACCCAGTACTTC
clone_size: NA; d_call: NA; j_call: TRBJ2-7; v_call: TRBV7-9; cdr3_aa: CASSRRRQGQGEQYF; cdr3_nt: TGTGCCAGCAGCCGCCGAAGGCAGGGCCAAGGCGAGCAGTACTTC
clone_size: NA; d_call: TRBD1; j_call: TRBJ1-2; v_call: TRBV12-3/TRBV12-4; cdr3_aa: CASSNRGPAGYTF; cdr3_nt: TGTGCCAGCAGTAACAGGGGTCCGGCTGGCTACACCTTC
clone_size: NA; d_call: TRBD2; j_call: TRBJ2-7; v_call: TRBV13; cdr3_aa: CASSTRTSGGKSYEQYF; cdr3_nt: TGTGCCAGCAGCACCCGGACTAGCGGGGGAAAGAGTTACGAGCAGTACTTC
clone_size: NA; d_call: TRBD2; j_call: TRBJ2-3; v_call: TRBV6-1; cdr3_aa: CASSETRRGLAGDRTDTQYF; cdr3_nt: TGTGCCAGCAGTGAAACAAGGAGGGGGCTAGCGGGGGACCGCACAGATACGCAGTATTTT
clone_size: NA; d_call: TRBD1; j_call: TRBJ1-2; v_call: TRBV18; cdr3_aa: CASSPGQNYGYTF; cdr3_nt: TGTGCCAGCTCACCGGGACAGAACTATGGCTACACCTTC